This T cell receptor beta chain came from a study of T cell changes during pregnancy in multiple sclerosis. The CDR3 is made up of 14 amino acids. Trimming at V came to 6 bases and at J to 7 bases, leaving 10 bases not matched to a gene. The germline V gene encodes CDR1 MNHEY and CDR2 SVGAGI. Some clones are missing from TCRdb's copy, which holds only in-frame ones; the method was immunoSEQ multiplex PCR. The sample consists of 64,000 or so clones, roughly 90% of them appearing once. The sequence came from a female donor with multiple sclerosis, enrolled in a pregnancy study. This chain uses TRBV6-5 with TRBJ1-2, with 8 bases lining up with TRBD1. Source: peripheral blood, taken in the first trimester of pregnancy. The CDR3 loop reads CASSEVGTGGGYTF. The CDR3, as DNA: TGTGCCAGCAGCGAGGTGGGGACAGGTGGTGGCTACACCTTC.